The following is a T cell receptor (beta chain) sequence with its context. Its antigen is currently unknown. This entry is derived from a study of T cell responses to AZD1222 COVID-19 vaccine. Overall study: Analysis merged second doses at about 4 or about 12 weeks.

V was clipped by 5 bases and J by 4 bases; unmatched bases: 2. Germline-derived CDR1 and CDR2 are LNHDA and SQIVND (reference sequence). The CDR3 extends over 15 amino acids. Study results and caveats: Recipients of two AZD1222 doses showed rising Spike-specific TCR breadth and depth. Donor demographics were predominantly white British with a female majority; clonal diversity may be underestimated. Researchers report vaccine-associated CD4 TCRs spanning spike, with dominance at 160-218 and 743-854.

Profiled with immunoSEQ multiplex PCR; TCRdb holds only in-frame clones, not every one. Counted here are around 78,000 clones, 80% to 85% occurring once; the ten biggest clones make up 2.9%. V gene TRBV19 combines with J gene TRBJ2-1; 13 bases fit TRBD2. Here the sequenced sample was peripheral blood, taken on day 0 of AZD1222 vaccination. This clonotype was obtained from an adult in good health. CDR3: CASSQLAGGYNEQFF. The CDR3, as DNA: TGTGCCAGTAGTCAACTAGCGGGGGGGTACAATGAGCAGTTCTTC. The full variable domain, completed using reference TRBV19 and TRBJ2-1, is DGGITQSPKYLFRKEGQNVTLSCEQNLNHDAMYWYRQDPGQGLRLIYYSQIVNDFQKGDIAEGYSVSREKKESFPLTVTSAQKNPTAFYLCASSQLAGGYNEQFFGPGTRLTVL.